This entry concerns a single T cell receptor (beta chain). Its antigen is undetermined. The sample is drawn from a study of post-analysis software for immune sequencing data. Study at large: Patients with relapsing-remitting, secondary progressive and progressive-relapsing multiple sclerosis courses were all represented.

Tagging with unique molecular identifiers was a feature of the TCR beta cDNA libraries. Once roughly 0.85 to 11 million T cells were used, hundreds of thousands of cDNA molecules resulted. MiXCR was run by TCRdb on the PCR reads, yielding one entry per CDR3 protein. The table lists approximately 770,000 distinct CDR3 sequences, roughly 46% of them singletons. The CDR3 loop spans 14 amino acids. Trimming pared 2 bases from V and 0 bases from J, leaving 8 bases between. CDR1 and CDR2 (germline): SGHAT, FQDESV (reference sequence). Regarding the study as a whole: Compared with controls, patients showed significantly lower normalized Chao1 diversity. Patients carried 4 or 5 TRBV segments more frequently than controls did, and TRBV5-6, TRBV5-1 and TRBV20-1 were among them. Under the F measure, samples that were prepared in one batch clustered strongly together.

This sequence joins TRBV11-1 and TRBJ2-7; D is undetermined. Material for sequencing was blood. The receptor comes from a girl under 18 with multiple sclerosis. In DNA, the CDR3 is TGTGCCAGCAGCTTAACGGCCGTCTCCTACGAGCAGTACTTC. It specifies CASSLTAVSYEQYF.